Listed below are T cell receptor beta chains from one sample, sequenced in a study of blood T cell repertoires in COVID-19. Sequencing used immunoSEQ multiplex PCR; TCRdb keeps in-frame clones, though not all of them. Of 200,000 to 250,000 clones detected, 84% appear once; the ten largest clones hold approximately 6.5%. The specimen was PBMCs or T cells enriched from blood (not recorded which). The receptors shown here come from a woman between 35 and 50 years old who had recovered from COVID-19. The CDR3 runs from the conserved cysteine through the conserved F or W.

J gene: TRBJ1-1
V gene: TRBV6-5
CDR3 protein: CASSSGNTEAFF

J gene: TRBJ1-1
V gene: TRBV27
CDR3 protein: CASSFNEGTEAFF

J gene: TRBJ1-3
V gene: TRBV7-2
CDR3 protein: CASRIQAGLGGNTIYF

J gene: TRBJ1-1
V gene: TRBV28
CDR3 protein: CASSSPWQAKTMNTEAFF

J gene: TRBJ1-2
V gene: TRBV2
CDR3 protein: CASPSRDSDYGYTF

J gene: TRBJ1-1
V gene: TRBV28
CDR3 protein: CASRVGQANTEAFF

J gene: TRBJ1-2
V gene: TRBV19
CDR3 protein: CASAWGRARGGYTF

J gene: TRBJ1-1
V gene: TRBV5-1
CDR3 protein: CASSWRYDRGRRNEVEAFF

J gene: TRBJ2-7
V gene: TRBV24-1
CDR3 protein: CATSDSRTGGIYEQYF

J gene: TRBJ2-5
V gene: TRBV9
CDR3 protein: CASSVEVARGETQYF

J gene: TRBJ2-3
V gene: TRBV11-2
CDR3 protein: CASSSWGRGTDTQYF

J gene: TRBJ1-1
V gene: TRBV6-5
CDR3 protein: CASSYRITGNTEAFF

J gene: TRBJ1-3
V gene: TRBV30
CDR3 protein: CAWSVFQYPGNTIYF

J gene: TRBJ1-6
V gene: TRBV28
CDR3 protein: CASSFSGGVGDSPLHF

J gene: TRBJ1-1
V gene: TRBV19
CDR3 protein: CASLSVTGGYTEAFF

J gene: TRBJ1-1
V gene: TRBV9
CDR3 protein: CASSAGQGAGNTEAFF

J gene: TRBJ1-3
V gene: TRBV28
CDR3 protein: CASSRGTGNTIYF

J gene: TRBJ1-4
V gene: TRBV18
CDR3 protein: CASSKVGDAATNEKLFF

J gene: TRBJ2-1
V gene: TRBV9
CDR3 protein: CASSVDMTSGSTDEQFF

J gene: TRBJ2-2
V gene: TRBV10-3
CDR3 protein: CAISETSPGELFF

J gene: TRBJ1-4
V gene: TRBV9
CDR3 protein: CASSVGGAEKLFF

J gene: TRBJ1-5
V gene: TRBV11-3
CDR3 protein: CASSVDSYQPQHF